This record concerns one TCR beta chain sequence. Its specificity is unknown. Germline CDR1 SGHAT, CDR2 FQNNGV. There are 11 residues in the CDR3. V was clipped by 5 bases and J by 9 bases, with 8 bases between them. This entry is derived from a study of T cell responses to AZD1222 COVID-19 vaccine. Overall study results and limits: Vaccine-associated CD4 TCRs ranged over spike, dominating at 160-218 and 743-854. Unmutated variant regions are reportedly the target of nearly half of TCRs that are spike-specific. Females made up more of the donors, who were largely white British, and clonal diversity may have come out too low.

Data came from immunoSEQ multiplex PCR; TCRdb stores just in-frame clones and leaves some out. The sample holds about 95,000 clones, approximately 91% seen once. This clonotype originated in an adult in good health. The chain has TRBV11-2 and TRBJ2-1; the D is unclear. The sequences come from peripheral blood, collected on day 0 of AZD1222 vaccination. The CDR3 DNA reads TGTGCCAGCAGCGCCCTCAGTGAGCAGTTCTTC. Its translation: CASSALSEQFF. Combining the CDR3 with reference TRBV11-2 and TRBJ2-1 gives the whole variable domain EAGVAQSPRYKIIEKRQSVAFWCNPISGHATLYWYQQILGQGPKLLIQFQNNGVVDDSQLPKDRFSAERLKGVDSTLKIQPAKLEDSAVYLCASSALSEQFFGPGTRLTVL.